This T cell receptor beta chain came from a study of CD8 T cells in ankylosing spondylitis. Libraries of TCR beta came from quantitative 5'-RACE with molecular barcodes. A single record per CDR3 protein comes from TCRdb applying MiXCR to the 5' RACE reads. The sample contains 250,000 to 350,000 distinct CDR3 sequences, around 21% of which appear only once. Study outcomes and limitations: Apparently characteristic of ankylosing spondylitis blood was a TCR beta motif (about 8 highly homologous variants). According to the report, clones linked to the disease were significantly enriched in matched synovial fluid samples taken from ankylosing spondylitis patients.

About this clonotype: Antigen: not known.

Source material: blood, either unsorted or a sorted T cell fraction (not recorded which). The receptor was derived from a female donor with ankylosing spondylitis or in good health (not recorded which).

The CDR3 loop reads CASSSAAGQYF. CDR3 in DNA: TGTGCCAGCAGCTCCGCGGCAGGGCAGTACTTC. The chain couples TRBV7-9 to TRBJ2-7; the D is unclear. Looked up from germline, CDR1 is SEHNR and CDR2 is FQNEAQ (reference sequence). Trimming stripped 4 bases from V and 9 bases from J, with 10 bases between. This CDR3 has 11 amino acids.